The 25 T cell receptor beta chains presented below share a single source sample, sequenced in a study of cytomegalovirus exposure and HLA in healthy donors. The PCR ran on 60 Vbeta and 13 Jbeta primers. The table came from immunoSEQ multiplex PCR; TCRdb's copy has only in-frame clones and leaves some out. Of more than 120,000 clones in the sample, 82% were seen once. Material for sequencing was PBMCs. The receptors come from a male donor in good health and CMV-seronegative.

The V call is TRBV13, the J call TRBJ2-7; D perhaps matches TRBD2 (6 bases). V was shortened by 4 bases and J by 12 bases, with 13 bases between the two germline ends. CDR1 and CDR2 (germline): PRHDT, FYEKMQ (reference sequence). The CDR3 totals 11 residues. CDR3 DNA sequence: TGTGCCAGCAGCTCTCTAGCGTTTCGGTACTTC. Amino acids: CASSSLAFRYF.

This chain connects TRBV27 to TRBJ2-7; D is unclear. Germline V lookup: CDR1 MNHEY, CDR2 SMNVEV (reference sequence). Trimming removed 0 bases from V and 1 base from J, with 7 bases in between. The CDR3 covers 14 residues. The DNA of the CDR3 is TGTGCCAGCAGTTTATCTGCCAGTTCCTACGAGCAGTACTTC. Translated, it gives CASSLSASSYEQYF.

In this sample, this clone turned up a few times. The chain combines TRBV7-9 with TRBJ2-7; D is unclear. Germline V lookup: CDR1 SEHNR, CDR2 FQNEAQ (reference sequence). The CDR3 runs to 12 residues. Trimming took off 3 bases at V and 3 bases at J, with 6 bases between the two ends. CDR3 region: CASSFNFYEQYF. The CDR3 nucleotides read TGTGCCAGCAGCTTTAATTTCTACGAGCAGTACTTC.

J is TRBJ1-2 and V is TRBV4-3; D is undetermined. Germline V lookup: CDR1 LGHNA, CDR2 YSLEER. The germline V and J ends were trimmed by 0 bases and 7 bases, with 3 bases remaining between them. The CDR3 totals 11 residues. The CDR3: CASSQESGYTF. The CDR3 DNA reads as TGCGCCAGCAGCCAAGAGAGTGGCTACACCTTC.

V and J are TRBV9 and TRBJ1-2; 7 nucleotides match TRBD1. Germline CDR1 and CDR2: SGDLS and YYNGEE. Unmatched junction bases numbered 7, after V lost 0 bases and J lost 2 bases. The CDR3 loop spans 16 amino acids. The CDR3, as DNA: TGTGCCAGCAGCGTAGATGTTGAACAGGGGAACTATGGCTACACCTTC. This gives the protein CASSVDVEQGNYGYTF.

The CDR3 bases are TGTGCCAGCAGCCCCCGGACAGGTACGGTAACGAGCCGCTGGGGTGAAGCTTTCTTT. As protein: CASSPRTGTVTSRWGEAFF. The rearrangement uses TRBV9 and TRBJ1-1; 7 nucleotides agree with TRBD1. V gave up 4 bases and J gave up 7 bases; unmatched junction bases: 25. Germline values: CDR1 SGDLS, CDR2 YYNGEE. This CDR3 has 19 residues. Full variable domain (rest looked up from reference TRBV9 and TRBJ1-1): DSGVTQTPKHLITATGQRVTLRCSPRSGDLSVYWYQQSLDQGLQFLIQYYNGEERAKGNILERFSAQQFPDLHSELNLSSLELGDSALYFCASSPRTGTVTSRWGEAFFGQGTRLTVV.

A word on this clone: The junction does not match germline at one end; this may be a read error. This chain connects TRBV10-3 to TRBJ1-4, with 9 bases that match TRBD1. The CDR3 is 17 amino acids. The germline V gene has CDR1 ENHRY and CDR2 SYGVKD. The CDR3 loop reads CASSHDRGKRGNEKLFF. The CDR3 DNA is TGTGCCAGCAGTCACGACAGGGGGAAGCGCGGTAATGAAAAACTGTTTTTT.

The J gene is TRBJ2-1, the V gene TRBV27, with TRBD2 matching 8 bases. The V and J ends lost 4 bases and 3 bases, in that order; junction bases with no gene match: 5. The CDR3 sequence is 15 residues long. CDR1 and CDR2 (germline): MNHEY, SMNVEV (reference sequence). CDR3 DNA sequence: TGTGCCAGCAGTTGGAGCGGGAGTCTCTACAATGAGCAGTTCTTC. This gives the protein CASSWSGSLYNEQFF.

The chain couples TRBV15 to TRBJ2-7, with 10 positions matching TRBD1. Germline CDR1 LNHNV, CDR2 YYDKDF (reference sequence). Unmatched junction bases numbered 2, after V lost 0 bases and J lost 3 bases. The CDR3 length is 15 residues. CDR3 sequence reads: CATSRDRDRGYEQYF. The CDR3 nucleotides read TGTGCCACCAGCAGAGACCGGGACAGGGGCTACGAGCAGTACTTC. The whole variable domain, filled in from reference TRBV15 and TRBJ2-7, reads DAMVIQNPRYQVTQFGKPVTLSCSQTLNHNVMYWYQQKSSQAPKLLFHYYDKDFNNEADTPDNFQSRRPNTSFCFLDIRSPGLGDTAMYLCATSRDRDRGYEQYFGPGTRLTVT.

This clone has a single count. V gene TRBV7-6 combines with J gene TRBJ2-2, with 7 bases aligning to TRBD2. Per germline, CDR1 SGHVS and CDR2 FNYEAQ. The trim removed 4 bases at V and 4 bases at J, leaving 6 bases unmatched. This CDR3 contains 15 residues. DNA for the CDR3: TGTGCCAGCAGCTGGGGGAGGGTCGGCACCGGGGAGCTGTTTTTT. Translating it yields CASSWGRVGTGELFF.

J is TRBJ2-7 and V is TRBV2; 10 positions match TRBD2. Germline assignment: CDR1 SNHLY and CDR2 FYNNEI. The J segment lost 3 bases and the V segment lost 2 bases, leaving 4 bases of the junction unmatched. The CDR3 has 15 amino acids. The CDR3 region is CASSEKREGFYEQYF. The DNA of the CDR3 is TGTGCCAGCAGTGAAAAGCGGGAGGGATTCTACGAGCAGTACTTC.

The chain joins TRBV15 to TRBJ2-1; the D is unclear. With 1 base removed from V and 2 bases from J, the gap between germline ends came to 12 bases. CDR3 length: 16 residues. Germline values: CDR1 LNHNV, CDR2 YYDKDF (reference sequence). DNA for the CDR3: TGTGCCACCAGCAGAGCTGTGAGAGTCCCCTACAATGAGCAGTTCTTC. Protein product: CATSRAVRVPYNEQFF.

This chain connects TRBV2 to TRBJ1-5, with D maybe TRBD1 (5 bases). The V gene's germline CDR1 is SNHLY and CDR2 FYNNEI. Trimming took off 1 base at V and 5 bases at J, with 12 bases between the two ends. CDR3 length: 15 residues. Here the CDR3 reads CASSEEAGGDQPQHF. In nucleotides, the CDR3 is TGTGCCAGCAGTGAAGAGGCGGGGGGAGATCAGCCCCAGCATTTT.

This chain uses TRBV28 with TRBJ2-7; D is perhaps TRBD2 (6 bases). The CDR3 is 13 residues long. Germline assignment: CDR1 MDHEN and CDR2 SYDVKM. V lost 6 bases to trimming and J lost 3 bases, with 12 bases between them. The CDR3 spells CASRRGPRYEQYF. The CDR3 coding sequence is TGTGCCAGCAGGCGGGGACCCCGCTACGAGCAGTACTTC.

V usage is TRBV7-8 and J usage is TRBJ2-7; a weak D match, TRBD1 (6 bases). Between the trimmed V and J ends, which lost 0 bases and 1 base, there was a span of 16 bases. Germline assignment: CDR1 SGHVS and CDR2 FQNEAQ. CDR3 length equals 17 residues. CDR3 sequence (DNA): TGTGCCAGCAGCTTAGCCCAGGGGCTAGTCGGTTCCTACGAGCAGTACTTC. Translating gives CASSLAQGLVGSYEQYF. Filled out from reference TRBV7-8 and TRBJ2-7, the complete variable domain reads GAGVSQSPRYKVAKRGQDVALRCDPISGHVSLFWYQQALGQGPEFLTYFQNEAQLDKSGLPSDRFFAERPEGSVSTLKIQRTQQEDSAVYLCASSLAQGLVGSYEQYFGPGTRLTVT.

This clone was detected only a few times. J is TRBJ1-4 and V is TRBV6-1; the D gene is possibly TRBD1 (6 bases). Germline values: CDR1 MNHNS, CDR2 SASEGT. The CDR3 extends over 15 amino acids. The germline V and J ends were trimmed by 5 bases and 7 bases, with 17 bases remaining between them. CDR3 protein: CASSPGEGGGEKLFF. The CDR3 DNA reads TGTGCCAGCAGTCCCGGGGAGGGGGGAGGTGAAAAACTGTTTTTT.

J is TRBJ2-5 and V is TRBV29-1, with D hard to call. The CDR3 is made up of 13 amino acids. Germline loops: CDR1 SQVTM, CDR2 ANQGSEA. The V and J ends lost 4 bases and 5 bases respectively, with 14 bases between them. This CDR3 reads CSVVVTTGETQYF. The CDR3 DNA reads TGCAGCGTTGTTGTGACGACCGGGGAGACCCAGTACTTC.

This clone appeared a few times. This chain connects TRBV7-9 to TRBJ1-4; D perhaps matches TRBD1 (5 bases). The germline CDR1 and CDR2 sequences are SEHNR and FQNEAQ (reference sequence). V lost 5 bases and J 8 bases, leaving 12 bases between the germline ends. The length of the CDR3 is 13 residues. This CDR3 reads CASSVNAGEKLFF. The CDR3 DNA reads as TGTGCCAGCAGCGTCAATGCAGGGGAAAAACTGTTTTTT.

The J gene is TRBJ2-1, the V gene TRBV7-9; TRBD2 agrees at 9 bases. Germline V gene lookup returns CDR1 SEHNR and CDR2 FQNEAQ (reference sequence). This CDR3 contains 17 residues. V lost 1 base, J lost 4 bases, and 8 bases stayed unmatched. The CDR3 nucleotides are TGTGCCAGCAGCTTAGACCAGTCGACTAGCGGATACAATGAGCAGTTCTTC. The encoded protein is CASSLDQSTSGYNEQFF.

The chain carries TRBV2 and TRBJ2-6; TRBD1 might be the D (5 bases). This CDR3 has 16 residues. Trimming pared 8 bases from V and 0 bases from J, leaving 14 bases between. Germline CDR1 and CDR2: SNHLY and FYNNEI. In DNA form, the CDR3 reads TGTGCCAGCCGCAGGGCTTACCTCTCTGGGGCCAACGTCCTGACTTTC. The encoded protein is CASRRAYLSGANVLTF.

The rearrangement joins TRBV27 to TRBJ2-5; a weak D match, TRBD1 (7 bases). This CDR3 spans 16 amino acids. V lost 2 bases, J lost 2 bases, and 15 bases lay in between. CDR1 is MNHEY, CDR2 SMNVEV, per germline (reference sequence). For the CDR3, the DNA is TGTGCCAGCAGTTTAACGTCGGCAGGGGGGCAAGAGACCCAGTACTTC. The encoded protein is CASSLTSAGGQETQYF.

The chain is built from TRBV9 and TRBJ2-2; no definite D call. This CDR3 comprises 16 residues. Germline CDR1 is SGDLS and CDR2 is YYNGEE. The ends were cut back, 1 base at V and 2 bases at J, with 12 bases in the middle. The CDR3 nucleotides read TGTGCCAGCAGCGTATCGAACCCGGTTAACACCGGGGAGCTGTTTTTT. It specifies CASSVSNPVNTGELFF. Drawing the rest from reference TRBV9 and TRBJ2-2, the complete variable domain is DSGVTQTPKHLITATGQRVTLRCSPRSGDLSVYWYQQSLDQGLQFLIQYYNGEERAKGNILERFSAQQFPDLHSELNLSSLELGDSALYFCASSVSNPVNTGELFFGEGSRLTVL.

This rearrangement joins TRBV4-1 to TRBJ2-7; D possibly corresponds to TRBD1 (6 bases). The CDR3 runs 14 residues. V was clipped by 1 base and J by 7 bases, with 14 bases between them. Germline CDR1 reads MGHRA; CDR2 reads YSYEKL. CDR3 in DNA: TGCGCCAGCAGCCAAGGTCGGACAGCTTCTGAGCAGTACTTC. The encoded protein is CASSQGRTASEQYF.

The V call is TRBV18, the J call TRBJ1-1, with 7 bases matching TRBD1. This CDR3 has 13 amino acids. The ends lost 0 bases at V and 7 bases at J; junction bases unmatched: 2. Germline CDR1 KGHSH, CDR2 LQKENI. DNA of the CDR3: TGTGCCAGCTCACCACCCGGGACAGTTGAAGCTTTCTTT. Its translation: CASSPPGTVEAFF.

J is TRBJ2-7 and V is TRBV14, with 7 bases aligning to TRBD2. The CDR3 length is 15 residues. With 4 bases clipped from V and 2 bases from J, the junction kept 8 bases outside the gene matches. Per the germline V gene, CDR1 is SGHDN and CDR2 is FVKESK. CDR3 nucleotide sequence: TGTGCCAGCAGCCCCCCGGCGGGAGCTACCTACGAGCAGTACTTC. It yields the protein CASSPPAGATYEQYF. Looking up the rest from reference TRBV14 and TRBJ2-7 gives the full variable domain: EAGVTQFPSHSVIEKGQTVTLRCDPISGHDNLYWYRRVMGKEIKFLLHFVKESKQDESGMPNNRFLAERTGGTYSTLKVQPAELEDSGVYFCASSPPAGATYEQYFGPGTRLTVT.